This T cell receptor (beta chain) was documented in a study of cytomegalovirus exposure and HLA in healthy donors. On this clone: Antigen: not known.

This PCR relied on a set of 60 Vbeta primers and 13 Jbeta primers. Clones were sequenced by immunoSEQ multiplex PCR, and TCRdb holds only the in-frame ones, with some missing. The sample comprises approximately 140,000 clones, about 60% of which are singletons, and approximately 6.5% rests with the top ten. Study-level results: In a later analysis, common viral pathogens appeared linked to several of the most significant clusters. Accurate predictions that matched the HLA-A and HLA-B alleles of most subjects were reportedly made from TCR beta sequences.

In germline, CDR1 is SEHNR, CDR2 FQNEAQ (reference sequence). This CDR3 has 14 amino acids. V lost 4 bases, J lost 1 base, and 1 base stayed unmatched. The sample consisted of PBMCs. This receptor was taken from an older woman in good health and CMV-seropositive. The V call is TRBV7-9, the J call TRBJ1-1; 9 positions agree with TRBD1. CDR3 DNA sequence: TGTGCCAGCAGCTGGGGACAGGGGAACACTGAAGCTTTCTTT. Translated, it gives CASSWGQGNTEAFF.